This TCR beta chain was obtained from a study of T cells after yellow fever vaccination. Overall study findings and caveats: Shared CD4/CD8 clonotypes were a small share, likely from convergent recombination. Weaker, the secondary response had a peak occurring faster, on day 5 versus 15.

TCRdb analysed the 5' RACE reads with MiXCR anew, one entry per CDR3 protein. The sample lists a few hundred thousand distinct CDR3 sequences; approximately 16% were seen once. The sample holds a few counts of this clonotype. Its matching antigen is unknown. The TCR originated in a man aged 18 to 29 who received the YFV17D yellow fever vaccine. The sequences come from PBMCs, collected around 5 days after the first yellow fever vaccination.

The CDR3: CASSPERRETQYF. The CDR3 DNA sequence: TGTGCCAGCAGCCCCGAGCGTCGGGAGACCCAGTACTTC. The chain is built from TRBV7-2 and TRBJ2-5; D not certain. CDR1 is SGHTA and CDR2 is FQGNSA in the germline V gene. Trimming cost V 5 bases and J 5 bases, with 12 bases left between them. The CDR3 spans 13 residues.